The 29 T cell receptor beta chains reported below all come from one sample, sequenced in a study of cytomegalovirus exposure and HLA in healthy donors. Both 60 Vbeta primers and 13 Jbeta primers went into the PCR. TCRdb keeps only in-frame clones here, not all; method: immunoSEQ multiplex PCR. The sample contains about 81,000 clones, about nine tenths of which appear only once. The material sequenced was PBMCs. The source of these receptors is a man aged 18 to 35 in good health and CMV-seronegative.

This chain links TRBV6-5 with TRBJ2-2; 12 positions match TRBD1. CDR1 is MNHEY and CDR2 is SVGAGI in the germline V gene. V lost 6 bases, J lost 7 bases, and 3 bases stayed unmatched. The CDR3 loop spans 14 amino acids. CDR3 DNA sequence: TGTGCCAGCAGGGGACAGGGGGCGATCGGGGAGCTGTTTTTT. Protein: CASRGQGAIGELFF.

V is TRBV28 and J is TRBJ1-1; the match to TRBD1 covers 7 bases. Germline CDR1 reads MDHEN; CDR2 reads SYDVKM. V was clipped by 0 bases and J by 1 base; unmatched bases: 2. CDR3 size: 15 residues. The CDR3 DNA is TGTGCCAGCAGTTTATGGGGGGACAGGAACACTGAAGCTTTCTTT. It yields the protein CASSLWGDRNTEAFF.

The V gene is TRBV6-1, the J gene TRBJ1-5; D is unclear. CDR3 size: 12 residues. Looked up from germline, CDR1 is MNHNS and CDR2 is SASEGT. Trimming cost V 8 bases and J 4 bases, with 9 bases left between them. CDR3 sequence: CASLQLNQPQHF. CDR3 nucleotide sequence: TGTGCCAGCCTGCAGTTGAATCAGCCCCAGCATTTT.

The chain couples TRBV11-1 to TRBJ2-1; a weak D match, TRBD2 (5 bases). V gave up 3 bases and J gave up 7 bases, with 13 bases separating them. CDR1 and CDR2 (germline): SGHAT, FQDESV (reference sequence). The CDR3 sequence is 14 residues long. Here the CDR3 DNA reads TGTGCCAGCAGCTTCGGGGAGTCTGGGAATGAGCAGTTCTTC. Translating it yields CASSFGESGNEQFF.

This chain uses TRBV7-3 with TRBJ2-7; unclear D gene. This CDR3 is 16 amino acids long. V was clipped by 4 bases and J by 3 bases, with 19 bases between them. Germline assignment: CDR1 SGHTA and CDR2 FQGTGA. The CDR3, as DNA: TGTGCCAGCAGCTCGTTACCGACTGCCTCTCGCTACGAGCAGTACTTC. It translates to CASSSLPTASRYEQYF.

This clone showed up just once. The chain employs TRBV28 and TRBJ2-1; 8 bases fit TRBD1. Germline V gene sequence: CDR1 MDHEN, CDR2 SYDVKM. CDR3 length equals 16 residues. The V segment lost 2 bases and the J segment 1 base; nucleotides outside the gene matches: 4. The CDR3 reads CASSLEGQGSYNEQFF. The DNA of the CDR3 is TGTGCCAGCAGTTTAGAAGGACAGGGTTCCTACAATGAGCAGTTCTTC.

This chain connects TRBV29-1 to TRBJ2-1; 7 nucleotides line up with TRBD2. The CDR3 covers 17 residues. Germline V CDR1 and CDR2: SQVTM, ANQGSEA. Unmatched junction bases numbered 16, after V lost 4 bases and J lost 4 bases. CDR3 protein: CSVAQSGKGDPYNEQFF. CDR3 nucleotides: TGCAGCGTTGCCCAAAGCGGGAAAGGGGACCCTTACAATGAGCAGTTCTTC.

V gene TRBV28 combines with J gene TRBJ2-1; 9 bases are a match to TRBD2. Losses at the gene ends were 3 bases for V and 8 bases for J; bases not matched to a gene: 5. The CDR3 consists of 14 residues. CDR1 MDHEN and CDR2 SYDVKM come from the germline V gene. The CDR3 DNA sequence: TGTGCCAGCAGTTTTGCTAGCGGGACCGATGAGCAGTTCTTC. It specifies CASSFASGTDEQFF.

This chain links TRBV5-1 with TRBJ2-1, with 12 bases that match TRBD2. Germline assignment: CDR1 SGHRS and CDR2 YFSETQ. CDR3 size: 16 residues. The ends lost 4 bases at V and 9 bases at J; junction bases unmatched: 11. This CDR3 is CASSPQTSGSRGEQFF. Written as DNA, the CDR3 is TGCGCCAGCAGCCCTCAGACTAGCGGGAGTAGGGGTGAGCAGTTCTTC.

Here the CDR3 reads CASSLGGVGNTEAFF. In DNA form, the CDR3 reads TGTGCCAGCAGCTTAGGAGGAGTAGGGAACACTGAAGCTTTCTTT. The chain has TRBV11-3 and TRBJ1-1, with D unclear. The CDR3 has 15 residues. In germline, CDR1 is SGHNT, CDR2 YENEEA. The germline V and J ends were trimmed by 1 base and 1 base, with 10 bases remaining between them.

The rearrangement uses TRBV5-8 and TRBJ2-2; D might be TRBD1 (6 bases). Germline V gene sequence: CDR1 SGHTS, CDR2 YDEGEE. The CDR3 is 16 residues long. Trimming cost V 4 bases and J 6 bases, with 19 bases left between them. The CDR3 loop reads CASSPRGRGTPGELFF. In nucleotides, the CDR3 is TGTGCCAGCAGCCCTAGAGGAAGGGGGACGCCCGGGGAGCTGTTTTTT.

This clone showed up just once. This sequence joins TRBV11-2 and TRBJ2-5; 9 bases fit TRBD1. V lost 5 bases to trimming and J lost 4 bases; unmatched junction nucleotides: 8. Germline values: CDR1 SGHAT, CDR2 FQNNGV. This CDR3 region has 15 residues. CDR3: CASSLQGARGETQYF. DNA for the CDR3: TGTGCCAGCAGCCTACAGGGGGCGCGAGGAGAGACCCAGTACTTC.

The chain links TRBV27 to TRBJ1-1; possibly TRBD1 for D (6 bases). The CDR3 spans 16 residues. From germline, CDR1 is MNHEY and CDR2 SMNVEV (reference sequence). The V end was cut by 1 base, the J end by 2 bases, with 14 bases between. The CDR3 protein is CASSLFGGAGNTEAFF. The CDR3 nucleotides read TGTGCCAGCAGTTTATTTGGGGGGGCCGGAAACACTGAAGCTTTCTTT.

The V call is TRBV30, the J call TRBJ1-2; TRBD1 agrees at 8 bases. With V trimmed by 2 bases and J by 6 bases, 5 bases remained unmatched. The CDR3 sequence is 13 residues long. The germline gives CDR1 GTSNPN, CDR2 SVGIG (reference sequence). CDR3 sequence reads: CAWSLGQGNGYTF. The CDR3 bases are TGTGCCTGGAGTTTAGGACAGGGAAATGGCTACACCTTC.

This clone was detected a few times. Within the sample, other DNA sequences also encode this same CDR3. The rearrangement links TRBV2 to TRBJ2-7; D might be TRBD2 (6 bases). CDR3 length: 12 amino acids. The germline gives CDR1 SNHLY, CDR2 FYNNEI. Trimming removed 8 bases at V and 2 bases at J, with 10 bases between. The CDR3 nucleotides read TGTGCCAGCGGGCCGGGGGCCTACGAGCAGTACTTC. Amino acids: CASGPGAYEQYF.

The chain recombines TRBV2 with TRBJ2-1; TRBD1 might be the D (6 bases). Germline V gives CDR1 SNHLY, CDR2 FYNNEI. CDR3 length equals 13 residues. Trimming left V 4 bases short and J 5 bases short, with 9 bases between. CDR3 residues: CASSVGQNNEQFF. CDR3 nucleotides: TGTGCCAGCAGTGTAGGACAGAACAATGAGCAGTTCTTC.

J is TRBJ2-1 and V is TRBV4-2; 11 nucleotides line up with TRBD1. CDR1 is LGHNA, CDR2 YNFKEQ, per germline. The V and J ends lost 7 bases and 6 bases, in that order; junction bases with no gene match: 11. The CDR3 totals 16 residues. The CDR3 here is CASTPMGTGGGNEQFF. Here the CDR3 DNA reads TGTGCCAGCACCCCAATGGGGACAGGGGGTGGCAATGAGCAGTTCTTC.

The V and J genes are TRBV4-3 and TRBJ2-5; D may be TRBD1 (6 bases). Per germline, CDR1 LGHNA and CDR2 YSLEER. Trimming removed 1 base from V and 5 bases from J, with 14 bases in between. The CDR3 is 15 residues long. The CDR3 DNA is TGCGCCAGCAGCCAAGGGATGGGGGCATTGGAGACCCAGTACTTC. Translated, it gives CASSQGMGALETQYF.

The rearrangement joins TRBV5-1 to TRBJ1-4; 8 bases are a match to TRBD1. CDR1 is SGHRS, CDR2 YFSETQ, per germline. After removal of 1 base from V and 7 bases from J, the junction contained 6 bases not matched to a gene. This CDR3 is 15 amino acids long. The CDR3: CASSLSGQGSEKLFF. The CDR3 DNA sequence: TGCGCCAGCAGCTTGAGTGGACAGGGTAGTGAAAAACTGTTTTTT. The variable domain in full, with the rest retrieved from reference TRBV5-1 and TRBJ1-4, is KAGVTQTPRYLIKTRGQQVTLSCSPISGHRSVSWYQQTPGQGLQFLFEYFSETQRNKGNFPGRFSGRQFSNSRSEMNVSTLELGDSALYLCASSLSGQGSEKLFFGSGTQLSVL.

CDR3: CASSFGQSSYEQYF. CDR3 nucleotides: TGTGCCAGCAGCTTCGGACAGAGCTCCTACGAGCAGTACTTC. The gene calls are TRBV9 and TRBJ2-7; TRBD1 is a possible D gene (6 bases). The CDR3 runs to 14 residues. From germline, CDR1 is SGDLS and CDR2 YYNGEE. V lost 4 bases and J 0 bases, leaving 11 bases between the germline ends. Together with reference TRBV9 and TRBJ2-7, the CDR3 gives the full variable domain: DSGVTQTPKHLITATGQRVTLRCSPRSGDLSVYWYQQSLDQGLQFLIQYYNGEERAKGNILERFSAQQFPDLHSELNLSSLELGDSALYFCASSFGQSSYEQYFGPGTRLTVT.

The rearrangement links TRBV11-2 to TRBJ1-3, with TRBD1 matching over 8 bases. With 5 bases clipped from V and 3 bases from J, the junction kept 6 bases outside the gene matches. Germline values: CDR1 SGHAT, CDR2 FQNNGV. This CDR3 region has 15 residues. The CDR3, as DNA: TGTGCCAGCAGCCCGGGACAGGTCCGTGGAAACACCATATATTTT. This sequence encodes CASSPGQVRGNTIYF.

The chain carries TRBV15 and TRBJ2-1, with 8 bases that match TRBD2. This CDR3 region has 15 residues. V was pared by 1 base and J by 4 bases, with 3 bases of the junction left unmatched. Germline V gene lookup returns CDR1 LNHNV and CDR2 YYDKDF (reference sequence). Written as DNA, the CDR3 is TGTGCCACCAGCAGAGGTAGCGGGGAGTACAATGAGCAGTTCTTC. Translation gives CATSRGSGEYNEQFF.

This clone was seen only a few times. This rearrangement joins TRBV5-4 to TRBJ2-7, with 15 bases identical to TRBD2. Trimming removed 0 bases from V and 2 bases from J; junction bases left unmatched: 9. The CDR3 is made up of 19 amino acids. The germline V gene has CDR1 SGHNT and CDR2 YYREEE (reference sequence). As DNA, the CDR3 is TGTGCCAGCAGCTTGGCTCAGGGCGGACTAGCGGGAGGGCCCTACGAGCAGTACTTC. Residues: CASSLAQGGLAGGPYEQYF.

The V gene is TRBV5-1, the J gene TRBJ2-1; 8 bases map to TRBD2. CDR3 length: 15 amino acids. Trimming cost V 6 bases and J 2 bases; bases outside gene matches: 7. Germline V CDR1 and CDR2: SGHRS, YFSETQ. DNA for the CDR3: TGCGCCAGCACGCCCCGACTAGCGACCTACAATGAGCAGTTCTTC. Its translation: CASTPRLATYNEQFF.

The chain uses TRBV7-2 and TRBJ2-3, with a tentative D call TRBD2 (6 bases). CDR3 length equals 16 residues. Per germline, CDR1 SGHTA and CDR2 FQGNSA. V was trimmed by 1 base and J by 0 bases, leaving 11 bases between them. CDR3 coding DNA: TGTGCCAGCAGCTTAGTATCCGGGACTAGCACAGATACGCAGTATTTT. Encoded protein: CASSLVSGTSTDTQYF.

The chain uses TRBV9 and TRBJ1-1, with 7 nucleotides matching TRBD1. This CDR3 contains 17 residues. The germline CDR1 and CDR2 sequences are SGDLS and YYNGEE. Trimming cost V 0 bases and J 0 bases; bases outside gene matches: 8. The CDR3: CASSVVGGGFMNTEAFF. The CDR3 nucleotides read TGTGCCAGCAGCGTAGTCGGAGGGGGCTTCATGAACACTGAAGCTTTCTTT.

The sample holds one count of this clone. The chain couples TRBV7-9 to TRBJ2-1; weak D call: TRBD2 (5 bases). The CDR3 is made up of 15 amino acids. Trimming cost V 5 bases and J 8 bases, with 19 bases left between them. CDR1 and CDR2 from the germline V gene are SEHNR and FQNEAQ (reference sequence). The CDR3 loop reads CASSGRAWEQDEQFF. Here the CDR3 DNA reads TGTGCCAGCAGCGGTCGAGCGTGGGAGCAGGATGAGCAGTTCTTC.

The gene calls are TRBV7-9 and TRBJ2-3; a possible D gene is TRBD2 (6 bases). V lost 4 bases and J 8 bases, leaving 10 bases between the germline ends. The germline V gene encodes CDR1 SEHNR and CDR2 FQNEAQ (reference sequence). This CDR3 is built from 12 residues. The CDR3 region is CASSSPGLTQYF. The CDR3 DNA sequence: TGTGCCAGCAGCTCACCGGGACTTACGCAGTATTTT.

This clone appeared once. This rearrangement joins TRBV18 to TRBJ1-6, with 9 bases that match TRBD1. CDR3 length: 14 amino acids. CDR1 is KGHSH, CDR2 LQKENI, per germline. The ends lost 6 bases at V and 5 bases at J; junction bases unmatched: 2. CDR3 sequence (DNA): TGTGCCAGCTCGGGGACAGGGAATAATTCACCCCTCCACTTT. Its protein product is CASSGTGNNSPLHF.